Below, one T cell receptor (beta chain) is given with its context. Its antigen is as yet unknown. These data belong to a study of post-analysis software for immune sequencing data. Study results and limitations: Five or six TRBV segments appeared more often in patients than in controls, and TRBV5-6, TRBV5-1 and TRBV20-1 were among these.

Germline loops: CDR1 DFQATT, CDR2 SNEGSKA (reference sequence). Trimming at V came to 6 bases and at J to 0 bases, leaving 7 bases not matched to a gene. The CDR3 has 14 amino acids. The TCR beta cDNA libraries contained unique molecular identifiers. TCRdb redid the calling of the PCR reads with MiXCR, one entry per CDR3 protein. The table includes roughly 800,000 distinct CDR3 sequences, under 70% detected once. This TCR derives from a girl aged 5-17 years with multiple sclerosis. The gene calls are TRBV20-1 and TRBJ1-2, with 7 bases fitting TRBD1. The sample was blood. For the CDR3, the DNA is TGCAGTGCACCAGACAGGGCCCCTAACTATGGCTACACCTTC. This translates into CSAPDRAPNYGYTF.